The T cell receptor (beta chain) under discussion was sequenced for a study of T cell repertoires in cytomegalovirus infection. TCRdb analysed the reads with MiXCR anew, one entry per CDR3 protein. The sample carries around 120,000 distinct CDR3 sequences, approximately 9.2% recorded once. V was shortened by 7 bases and J by 6 bases, with 21 bases between the two germline ends. CDR3 length equals 14 residues. Germline V gene lookup returns CDR1 SQVTM and CDR2 ANQGSEA. This clonotype was recorded a few times. The sample comprised PBMCs. This chain links TRBV29-1 with TRBJ1-1; D gene unclear. The TCR comes from a human donor in good health (CMV status not recorded). Some clones in this sample may be carry-over from other donors' samples. DNA for the CDR3: TGCAGCGGCCTGGGGTGGGCATCCGATTCTGAAGCTTTCTTT. The encoded protein is CSGLGWASDSEAFF. The variable domain in full, with the rest retrieved from reference TRBV29-1 and TRBJ1-1, is SAVISQKPSRDICQRGTSLTIQCQVDSQVTMMFWYRQQPGQSLTLIATANQGSEATYESGFVIDKFPISRPNLTFSTLTVSNMSPEDSSIYLCSGLGWASDSEAFFGQGTRLTVV.